The next 22 T cell receptor beta chains were all read from a single sample in a study of shared clonotypes between healthy human individuals. The method was immunoSEQ multiplex PCR; TCRdb's version includes in-frame clones alone and lacks a portion of them. The table has roughly 2.2 million clones, more than 85% seen once; the top ten hold around 0.4%. Material: naive CD4+ T cells from PBMCs. Described subset: CD45RA+ positively selected. The receptors were gathered from a man aged 18 to 29 in good health. Some clones in this sample may be carry-over from other donors' samples.

Details on this clone: A junction boundary mismatches the germline segment, possibly from a read error. The rearrangement joins TRBV20-1 to TRBJ2-7; no reliable D call. The CDR3 is made up of 11 amino acids. Germline V gene lookup returns CDR1 DFQATT and CDR2 SNEGSKA (reference sequence). CDR3 coding DNA: TGCAGTGCTAGGGGATCTTACGGGCAGTACTTC. The encoded protein is CSARGSYGQYF.

Regarding this clone: Additional DNA sequences in this sample encode the identical CDR3. CDR3 residues: CASSLGGGETQYF. CDR3 nucleotide sequence: TGTGCCAGCAGCTTAGGGGGCGGAGAGACCCAGTACTTC. The chain uses TRBV7-9 and TRBJ2-5, with D possibly being TRBD1 (5 bases). This CDR3 spans 13 amino acids. The germline gives CDR1 SEHNR, CDR2 FQNEAQ (reference sequence). V was trimmed by 1 base and J by 4 bases, leaving 7 bases between them.

This clone was seen once. The genes are TRBV5-1 and TRBJ2-7, with D perhaps matching TRBD1 (6 bases). Trimming pared 1 base from V and 6 bases from J, leaving 17 bases between. Per the germline V gene, CDR1 is SGHRS and CDR2 is YFSETQ. The CDR3 consists of 15 residues. The CDR3 DNA reads TGCGCCAGCAGCTTGAGGACTTGGGGGCCCCCCGAGCAGTACTTC. Translated: CASSLRTWGPPEQYF. Variable domain in full (rest from reference TRBV5-1 and TRBJ2-7): KAGVTQTPRYLIKTRGQQVTLSCSPISGHRSVSWYQQTPGQGLQFLFEYFSETQRNKGNFPGRFSGRQFSNSRSEMNVSTLELGDSALYLCASSLRTWGPPEQYFGPGTRLTVT.

J is TRBJ2-7 and V is TRBV28; possibly TRBD1 or TRBD2 for D (5 bases each). The CDR3 is made up of 13 amino acids. In germline, CDR1 is MDHEN, CDR2 SYDVKM. Trimming took off 6 bases at V and 10 bases at J, with 19 bases between the two ends. The DNA of the CDR3 is TGTGCCAGCAGCCCGGGACCTTTCGGATCCCAGTACTTC. Protein sequence: CASSPGPFGSQYF.

V is TRBV7-8 and J is TRBJ1-5, with TRBD1 as a possible D gene (5 bases). CDR1 SGHVS and CDR2 FQNEAQ come from the germline V gene. This CDR3 contains 14 residues. V was pared by 9 bases and J by 0 bases, with 12 bases between. CDR3 in DNA: TGTGCCAGTAAGTCAGGGTATAGCAATCAGCCCCAGCATTTT. It specifies CASKSGYSNQPQHF.

A word on this clone: The sample carries other DNA sequences with the same CDR3. This chain links TRBV28 with TRBJ2-7; TRBD2 matches at 7 bases. CDR1 MDHEN and CDR2 SYDVKM come from the germline V gene. CDR3 size: 13 residues. J was trimmed by 3 bases and V by 6 bases; bases with no gene match: 5. The CDR3 DNA sequence: TGTGCCAGCAGCTCGACTAGCAGCTACGAGCAGTACTTC. As protein: CASSSTSSYEQYF.

This sequence joins TRBV9 and TRBJ2-3; 9 nucleotides agree with TRBD2. The CDR3 extends over 17 amino acids. Germline trimming cut 3 bases from V and 2 bases from J; bases unmatched to any gene: 10. Per germline, CDR1 SGDLS and CDR2 YYNGEE. The CDR3 protein is CASSAGTAGGLTDTQYF. In DNA, the CDR3 is TGTGCCAGCAGCGCTGGGACGGCGGGAGGGCTCACAGATACGCAGTATTTT. Combining the CDR3 with reference TRBV9 and TRBJ2-3 gives the whole variable domain DSGVTQTPKHLITATGQRVTLRCSPRSGDLSVYWYQQSLDQGLQFLIQYYNGEERAKGNILERFSAQQFPDLHSELNLSSLELGDSALYFCASSAGTAGGLTDTQYFGPGTRLTVL.

This chain uses TRBV19 with TRBJ2-3; D possibly corresponds to TRBD1 (5 bases). V lost 4 bases, J lost 0 bases, and 11 bases lay in between. The length of the CDR3 is 15 residues. Looked up from germline, CDR1 is LNHDA and CDR2 is SQIVND (reference sequence). The CDR3 DNA is TGTGCCAGTAGTAATGGACAACCAAGCACAGATACGCAGTATTTT. This gives the protein CASSNGQPSTDTQYF.

The chain carries TRBV4-3 and TRBJ1-2; 7 bases fit TRBD1. Germline V gives CDR1 LGHNA, CDR2 YSLEER. V lost 3 bases and J lost 1; bases outside the gene matches: 8. CDR3 length: 16 residues. The DNA for the CDR3 is TGCGCCAGCAGCCAGGATGACAGGGTCTTTAACTATGGCTACACCTTC. Its protein product is CASSQDDRVFNYGYTF.

The chain has TRBV4-3 and TRBJ2-2; 14 positions agree with TRBD2. V shed 1 base, J shed 5 bases, and the junction held 3 bases outside the gene matches. CDR3 length: 17 residues. The V gene's germline CDR1 is LGHNA and CDR2 YSLEER. The CDR3 loop is CASSQGTSGRWTGELFF. DNA for the CDR3: TGCGCCAGCAGCCAAGGGACTAGCGGGAGGTGGACCGGGGAGCTGTTTTTT.

Only a few counts were recorded for this clone. The sample contains more than one DNA sequence encoding this CDR3. V is TRBV28 and J is TRBJ2-2; D unresolved. Germline CDR1 and CDR2: MDHEN and SYDVKM. The CDR3 covers 11 residues. The ends were cut back, 6 bases at V and 1 base at J, with 0 bases in the middle. CDR3 sequence (DNA): TGTGCCAGCAGGAACACCGGGGAGCTGTTTTTT. It yields the protein CASRNTGELFF.

This chain joins TRBV5-4 and TRBJ1-2; D is possibly TRBD1 (5 bases). V was pared by 0 bases and J by 8 bases, with 14 bases between. This CDR3 is built from 14 residues. The germline gives CDR1 SGHNT, CDR2 YYREEE (reference sequence). CDR3 sequence: CASSLEAGSWGYTF. CDR3 nucleotides: TGTGCCAGCAGCTTGGAGGCAGGGTCGTGGGGCTACACCTTC.

The chain is built from TRBV27 and TRBJ2-5, with 8 bases aligning to TRBD1. Unmatched junction bases numbered 11, after V lost 4 bases and J lost 4 bases. The CDR3 covers 16 residues. Germline CDR1 and CDR2: MNHEY and SMNVEV (reference sequence). The CDR3 spells CASSYAPPGGGETQYF. DNA of the CDR3: TGTGCCAGCAGTTACGCTCCTCCAGGGGGCGGAGAGACCCAGTACTTC.

The chain combines TRBV2 with TRBJ2-5, with D possibly matching TRBD1 (6 bases). The CDR3 consists of 15 residues. Germline CDR1 is SNHLY and CDR2 is FYNNEI. V was clipped by 2 bases and J by 5 bases, with 15 bases between them. CDR3 region: CASSESGAGAETQYF. Here the CDR3 DNA reads TGTGCCAGCAGTGAATCCGGGGCAGGGGCGGAGACCCAGTACTTC.

V is TRBV27 and J is TRBJ2-7, with 10 bases matching TRBD1. The germline V gene has CDR1 MNHEY and CDR2 SMNVEV (reference sequence). The ends lost 5 bases at V and 4 bases at J; junction bases unmatched: 5. This CDR3 is built from 14 residues. The DNA for the CDR3 is TGTGCCAGCAGTCTGGACAGGGGGGCGTACGAGCAGTACTTC. It translates to CASSLDRGAYEQYF.

The chain uses TRBV9 and TRBJ2-3; 13 bases align to TRBD2. Looked up from germline, CDR1 is SGDLS and CDR2 is YYNGEE. The junction had 13 bases not matched to a gene; V was cut back by 3 bases and J by 12 bases. There are 16 residues in the CDR3. Here the CDR3 reads CASSATLAGGPGHQYF. In DNA, the CDR3 is TGTGCCAGCAGCGCCACACTAGCGGGAGGGCCCGGCCATCAGTATTTT.

The chain couples TRBV27 to TRBJ2-2, with D unresolved. V was trimmed by 5 bases and J by 6 bases, leaving 10 bases between them. The V gene's germline CDR1 is MNHEY and CDR2 SMNVEV (reference sequence). The CDR3 extends over 13 amino acids. The CDR3 reads CASSLPGPGELFF. For the CDR3, the DNA is TGTGCCAGCAGTCTTCCGGGCCCCGGGGAGCTGTTTTTT.

Concerning this clone itself: This same CDR3 is encoded by further DNA sequences in the sample. The rearrangement joins TRBV6-5 to TRBJ1-5, with 9 bases aligning to TRBD1. CDR3 length: 13 residues. Germline CDR1 and CDR2: MNHEY and SVGAGI. V shed 10 bases and J 5 bases; nucleotides not matched to a gene: 6. The CDR3 here is CATRRTGDQPQHF. CDR3 coding DNA: TGTGCCACAAGGAGGACAGGGGATCAGCCCCAGCATTTT.

The CDR3 DNA follows: TGTGCCATCAGTGAGGCGACTAGCGGGGGAAGCTCCTACAATGAGCAGTTCTTC. Residues: CAISEATSGGSSYNEQFF. The chain links TRBV10-3 to TRBJ2-1; 12 nucleotides align to TRBD2. Germline CDR1 is ENHRY and CDR2 is SYGVKD. The CDR3 length is 18 residues. V lost 2 bases, J lost 0 bases, and 5 bases stayed unmatched.

To note about this clone: Other nucleotide sequences from this sample produce the same CDR3. The J gene is TRBJ2-5, the V gene TRBV6-5, with D perhaps TRBD1 (5 bases). CDR1 and CDR2 (germline): MNHEY, SVGAGI. CDR3 length: 11 amino acids. Trimming removed 4 bases at V and 5 bases at J, with 5 bases between. The CDR3 DNA reads as TGTGCCAGCAGTTCAGGGGAGACCCAGTACTTC. Protein sequence: CASSSGETQYF.

This sequence joins TRBV18 and TRBJ2-7; 9 bases line up with TRBD1. V lost 6 bases, J lost 6 bases, and 12 bases stayed unmatched. The germline V gene encodes CDR1 KGHSH and CDR2 LQKENI. This CDR3 is 15 amino acids long. The CDR3 coding sequence is TGTGCCAGCTCGCCTGGACAGGGGCTTTTGGGCGAGCAGTACTTC. Its translation: CASSPGQGLLGEQYF.

This clone was seen only once. The chain couples TRBV27 to TRBJ1-2, with a tentative D call TRBD1 (6 bases). Trimming left V 3 bases short and J 7 bases short, with 18 bases between. The CDR3 totals 15 residues. Germline values: CDR1 MNHEY, CDR2 SMNVEV (reference sequence). CDR3 nucleotide sequence: TGTGCCAGCAGTTTTCGGGGGGGCGAATTACCTGGCTACACCTTC. Protein product: CASSFRGGELPGYTF.